This T cell receptor beta chain was found in a study of a mutant IDH1 vaccine in newly diagnosed glioma. Whole-study context: Pretreatment consisted of radiotherapy, temozolomide, or both, with most receiving both.

Study-level results: Pseudoprogression appeared unlinked to shifts in leading peripheral T cell clonotypes.

A word on this clone: No antigen is known for it.

Sequencing used immunoSEQ multiplex PCR; TCRdb keeps in-frame clones, though not all of them. This sample has roughly 35,000 clones, with more than 85% found just once. This CDR3 is built from 13 residues. Between the trimmed V and J ends, which lost 7 bases and 5 bases, there was a span of 18 bases. CDR1 and CDR2 (germline): SQVTM, ANQGSEA. The sample's time point: baseline, week 1 (first vaccination visit). The treatment was: pre-vaccination baseline after standard-of-care therapy. Source: PBMCs, taken from a glioma patient treated with radiotherapy, temozolomide or both. The chain carries TRBV29-1 and TRBJ2-7, with no clear D. This sequence was found in a woman between 40 and 55 years old with glioma. CDR3 in DNA: TGCAGCGCTTCAAACAGCAACCATAACGAGCAGTACTTC. Translating gives CSASNSNHNEQYF.